This TCR beta chain was identified in a study of blood T cell repertoires in COVID-19. Study context: The cDNA or gDNA used as material had been derived from T cells, B-cell-depleted T cells, or PBMCs.

This clone was found a few times. In the authors' methods: Reference gene primer amplification gave nucleated cell count estimates. Sequenced by immunoSEQ multiplex PCR; TCRdb stores in-frame clones only, minus some. Clonal size and the V and J genes are those of that table, whereas D and trimming came from the DNA. The data show some 83,000 clones, with around 81% seen just once and about 45% held by the top ten. Germline CDR1 MNHEY, CDR2 SVGAGI. The CDR3 is 14 residues long. With V trimmed by 5 bases and J by 3 bases, 3 bases remained unmatched. The receptor's source is a man older than 75 with acute or convalescent COVID-19. The sequenced material came from peripheral blood. The chain recombines TRBV6-5 with TRBJ2-1; 8 nucleotides align to TRBD1. CDR3 residues: CASSPGQDYNEQFF. The CDR3 DNA follows: TGTGCCAGCAGTCCGGGACAGGACTACAATGAGCAGTTCTTC.